This entry concerns a single T cell receptor (beta chain). This clonotype was seen ten or more times. It lacks a known antigen. Base qualities are not at hand, and no much larger clone is one base apart. V is cut back by 3 bases and J by 1 base, with 3 bases in the junction unmatched. Per the germline V gene (reference sequence), PRHDT is the CDR1 and FYEKMQ is the CDR2. From cysteine to phenylalanine, the CDR3 is 15 amino acids long. Only the CDR3 DNA is retained, 45 bases long and in frame from the first base. The data are from a study of T cells in Graves' hyperthyroidism and ophthalmopathy (dated by TCRdb to between 2017 and 2020). In the study overall: Peripheral blood samples were taken at initial diagnosis, before any treatment was given. Prospective prediction of ophthalmopathy was tested in an independent validation cohort consisting of some 19 hyperthyroidism patients and approximately 16 patients who later progressed to ophthalmopathy. To identify distinguishing TCR V-J signatures, a discovery cohort of 100 or so patients was used, comprising roughly 45 with Graves' ophthalmopathy and some 60 with stable Graves' hyperthyroidism. According to the paper, TCR Vbeta CDR3 sequencing was carried out on more than 120 peripheral blood samples, which came from around 43 ophthalmopathy, 75 or so hyperthyroidism and roughly 17 progressor patients. After sampling, hyperthyroidism patients received methimazole starting at 30 mg daily, and ophthalmopathy patients received high-dose intravenous methylprednisolone. The study also compared thyroid tissue and blood T-cell repertoires from roughly six Graves' hyperthyroidism patients. The 75 to 100 discovery patients were randomly divided into training and test sets at a 7:3 ratio. Overall results and qualifications from the work: Blood samples also contained most of the expanded thyroid clonotypes (frequency above 0.001), which suggests that blood repertoires may reflect thyroid immune responses. No statistical method was used to set the sample size in advance, and investigators knew the group allocation. In cross-validation, a model built on a 13 V-J signature told ophthalmopathy apart from stable hyperthyroidism with under 90% sensitivity and around 84% specificity, and in testing the same model reached 80%/75%. During validation, the model predicted progression to ophthalmopathy a median of about 5.9 months ahead of onset, with approximately 71% sensitivity and almost 75% specificity.

Stable Graves' hyperthyroidism was defined as the absence of progression to ophthalmopathy over 18 months of follow-up. Hyperthyroidism patients were newly diagnosed, had a disease duration of under 2 months, and were aged 18 to 65 years. The study excluded patients with uncontrolled infections, other autoimmune diseases, pregnancy or lactation. Diagnoses relied on clinical symptoms, serum thyroxine and TRAb, thyroid ultrasound and orbital computed tomography. PBMCs were separated from roughly 10 ml of fresh peripheral blood using Ficoll-Paque density gradient centrifugation. Total RNA was extracted with Trizol reagent, and quality was checked on an Agilent 2100 Bioanalyzer. The TCR beta CDR3 regions were amplified from RNA transcripts. A first-round RT-PCR of the TCR CDR3 used the HTBI primer set with the Qiagen OneStep RT-PCR kit. A second multiplex PCR round built the libraries, followed by size selection and purification. Paired-end sequencing of the libraries was performed with 100 bp reads on an Illumina HiSeq2000. The published analysis was carried out like this. SOAPnuke was used to process the raw data, removing reads that contained adapters or uncalled bases, had a mean Phred below 15, or lacked an exact match to the constant primer or identifier. High-quality paired reads were merged using COPE v1.2.5, and each unique nucleotide sequence was defined as a clonotype. MiTCR v1.1 was used to align clonotypes to the IMGT TRBV, TRBD and TRBJ reference segments. Analysis was restricted to V-J combinations with a frequency above 0.0001, which covered 99.2% of repertoires. The TCS score was defined as the ratio of F50 (clonal expansion) to E x V (chaos), calculated using BLOSUM62-based TCRdist between CDR3 peptides within each V-J. Welch's t-statistics and random forest reduced around 510 V-J features to 13, which were used in a naive Bayes classifier (R e1071). TCRdb reran the public reads through fastp at Q25 and MiXCR, keeping productive beta chains. Rows matching on CDR3 protein sequence are summarized as one entry with the most common DNA and genes. In this record, the V and J calls reflect TCRdb's handling and not the investigators' own analysis. Present in this sample are approximately 640,000 distinct CDR3 sequences, 15% to 20% of which were seen just once. The ten largest make up 15% to 19% of the sample.

Recombination linked TRBV13 to TRBJ2-5, with 9 bases matching TRBD2. Sequenced: blood. The sequence was collected from a man over 45 with Graves' hyperthyroidism. The DNA sequence follows: TGTGCCAGCAGCTTTAGCGGGAGTCCCCAAGAGACCCAGTACTTC. It is translated as CASSFSGSPQETQYF.